This T cell receptor beta chain was found in a study of T cells in Graves' hyperthyroidism and ophthalmopathy. Study-level background: Peripheral blood samples were taken at initial diagnosis, prior to any treatment.

As regards this clonotype: What it recognizes is unknown.

Diagnosis relied on clinical symptoms, serum thyroxine and TRAb, thyroid ultrasound and orbital computed tomography. Study results and limitations: Separation of ophthalmopathy from stable hyperthyroidism was achieved by a 13 V-J model. Most thyroid clonotypes with frequency above 0.001 were detected in blood.

The CDR3 extends over 12 amino acids. The germline V and J ends were trimmed by 0 bases and 6 bases, with 5 bases remaining between them. The germline CDR1 and CDR2 sequences are LNHNV and YYDKDF (reference sequence). TCR beta CDR3 sequences were amplified from RNA transcripts. First-round RT-PCR with HTBI primers amplified the TCR CDR3 region. Each CDR3 protein is one row after TCRdb ran MiXCR on the multiplex PCR reads. The table lists about 600,000 distinct CDR3 sequences, roughly 15% of them singletons. The TCR sequence derives from a woman between 50 and 59 years old with Graves' ophthalmopathy. Sequenced: blood. This rearrangement joins TRBV15 to TRBJ1-1, with no clear D. CDR3 sequence reads: CATSRDRAEAFF. The CDR3 DNA follows: TGTGCCACCAGCAGAGATAGGGCTGAAGCTTTCTTT.